Listed below are T cell receptor beta chains from one sample, sequenced in a study of CD8 T cells in ankylosing spondylitis. TCRdb called the 5' RACE reads again in MiXCR, with one record for every CDR3 protein. This sample has under 850,000 distinct CDR3 sequences, with roughly 20% found just once. The specimen was blood, either unsorted or a sorted T cell fraction (not recorded which). Receptor source: a male donor with ankylosing spondylitis. CDR3s include the opening cysteine and the closing phenylalanine or tryptophan. Fields, in order: D gene, clone size, J gene, V gene, CDR3 DNA, CDR3 protein. A D gene is named only where the DNA matches it firmly. Where a row states a size, it is once, few, many or the class of an expanded clone; other rows omit it.

.	many	TRBJ1-2	TRBV21-1	TGTGCCAGCAGCAAAGGAGGAACACACGGGAGGGCTAACTATGGCTACACCTTC	CASSKGGTHGRANYGYTF
.	many	TRBJ1-1	TRBV12-3/TRBV12-4	TGTGCCAGCAGTTTTAGTTTGAACACTGAAGCTTTCTTT	CASSFSLNTEAFF
.	.	TRBJ1-4	TRBV5-1	TGCGCCAGCAGCTCCCAGCCCCTCACAACTAATGAAAAACTGTTTTTT	CASSSQPLTTNEKLFF
TRBD2	.	TRBJ2-1	TRBV7-8	TGTGCCAGCAGCGCCGAGAGGGCGGGAGTAAACAATGAGCAGTTCTTC	CASSAERAGVNNEQFF
TRBD1	few	TRBJ2-3	TRBV5-1	TGCGCCAGCAGCTTGAGTGAAGGGACAGCTTACACAGATACGCAGTATTTT	CASSLSEGTAYTDTQYF
.	.	TRBJ2-3	TRBV5-1	TGCGCCAGCAGCTTGGGGTGGGATACGCAGTATTTT	CASSLGWDTQYF
.	few	TRBJ2-1	TRBV10-3	TGTGCCATCAGTGAGTCCGGAAGGCCTGAGCAGTTCTTC	CAISESGRPEQFF
TRBD2	.	TRBJ2-1	TRBV4-3	TGCGCCAGCAGCCAAACACCGGGACTAGCGGGAGGCCTGACCAATGAGCAGTTCTTC	CASSQTPGLAGGLTNEQFF
.	few	TRBJ2-1	TRBV29-1	TGCAGCGTTGGGGGGGAAAGGGGTGAGCAGTTCTTC	CSVGGERGEQFF
.	many	TRBJ2-7	TRBV12-3/TRBV12-4	TGTGCCAGCAGCTTAGGGCGGGAGCAGTACTTC	CASSLGREQYF
TRBD1	.	TRBJ2-3	TRBV2	TGTGCCAGCAGTGAGTTTTCAGGGGGCTATCGTTCGACTGGTACGCAGTATTTT	CASSEFSGGYRSTGTQYF
.	few	TRBJ2-7	TRBV28	TGTGCCAGCAGTTTAATGTTCCGGCCCGAGCAGTACTTC	CASSLMFRPEQYF
.	few	TRBJ1-5	TRBV6-1	TGTGCCAGCAGTGAAGCGCCAGGGAATGGACAGCCCCAGCATTTT	CASSEAPGNGQPQHF
.	.	TRBJ2-5	TRBV25-1	TGTGCCAGCAGTATGTGGAGGGGAACGCAAGAGACCCAGTACTTC	CASSMWRGTQETQYF
.	few	TRBJ1-6	TRBV15	TGTGCCACCAGCAGGGTTCCAGGGACCAATTCACCCCTCCACTTT	CATSRVPGTNSPLHF
.	.	TRBJ1-1	TRBV20-1	TGCAGTGCTAGATCGTTAAACACTGAAGCTTTCTTT	CSARSLNTEAFF
.	few	TRBJ2-2	TRBV20-1	TGCAGTGCTAGAGATCAGATTCGAGACGGTGGGGGTCGAGGCACCGGGGAGCTGTTTTTT	CSARDQIRDGGGRGTGELFF
.	few	TRBJ2-3	TRBV20-1	TGCAGTGCTAGAGCGGAGCGTCCCTATGCGGATACGCAGTATTTT	CSARAERPYADTQYF
.	.	TRBJ1-1	TRBV12-3/TRBV12-4	TGTGCCAGCAGTTCTGGGGGGACAAGGGGCACTGAAGCTTTCTTT	CASSSGGTRGTEAFF
.	few	TRBJ2-3	TRBV28	TGTGCCAGCAGTTTCCTTAGCGAAGATACGCAGTATTTT	CASSFLSEDTQYF
.	many	TRBJ2-3	TRBV12-3/TRBV12-4	TGTGCCAGCAGCCCGATCGCAGGGGATACGCAGTATTTT	CASSPIAGDTQYF
.	.	TRBJ2-5	TRBV20-1	TGCAGTGCTAGAGAGGGGACAGCGGGAGTGACCCAGTACTTC	CSAREGTAGVTQYF
TRBD2	.	TRBJ2-7	TRBV20-1	TGCAGTGCTAGAGATGGGCGTCGACTAGCGGGATACGAGCAGTACTTC	CSARDGRRLAGYEQYF
.	few	TRBJ2-7	TRBV4-3	TGCGCCAGCAGCCAAGATCGAGGGTCTTCGGGGGAGCAGTACTTC	CASSQDRGSSGEQYF
.	few	TRBJ2-3	TRBV12-3/TRBV12-4	TGTGCCAGCAGTCTAGCCGTTGCCGAGGGTACGCAGTATTTT	CASSLAVAEGTQYF
.	.	TRBJ1-5	TRBV10-2	TGCGCCAGCAGTGTGACCGAGAATCAGCCCCAGCATTTT	CASSVTENQPQHF
TRBD1	few	TRBJ1-5	TRBV25-1	TGTGCCAGCAGTGACCTGACAGGGATTGACGATCAGCCCCAGCATTTT	CASSDLTGIDDQPQHF
.	few	TRBJ2-7	TRBV28	TGTGCCAGCAGTCTACCCCTTCGAAGCTACGAGCAGTACTTC	CASSLPLRSYEQYF
TRBD2	few	TRBJ2-5	TRBV6-2/TRBV6-3	TGTGCCAGCAGCCTTACTAGCGGGGGCGCGGAGACCCAGTACTTC	CASSLTSGGAETQYF
TRBD1	.	TRBJ2-2	TRBV7-6	TGTGCCAGCAGCCGATTAGACCACAGGGGCCCCGGGGAGCTGTTTTTT	CASSRLDHRGPGELFF
TRBD2	.	TRBJ2-1	TRBV28	TGTGCCAGTATAAAGCCCGGGACTAGCGGGAGTCTGTCATGGAATGAGCAGTTCTTC	CASIKPGTSGSLSWNEQFF
TRBD2	.	TRBJ2-7	TRBV20-1	TGCAGTGCTAGGCGGACTAGCGGGAACGAGCAGTACTTC	CSARRTSGNEQYF
.	.	TRBJ2-6	TRBV12-3/TRBV12-4	TGTGCCAGCAGTTTATGGTCAGTTTCTGGGGCCAACGTCCTGACTTTC	CASSLWSVSGANVLTF
TRBD2	.	TRBJ2-7	TRBV4-3	TGCGCCAGCAGCACGGGACTAGCGGGAGACGAGCAGTACTTC	CASSTGLAGDEQYF
.	.	TRBJ1-1	TRBV10-3	TGTGCCATCAGTGAGTCAGGGGCCCAGAACACTGAAGCTTTCTTT	CAISESGAQNTEAFF
TRBD2	.	TRBJ2-1	TRBV2	TGTGCCAGCAGGCGGGCGGGGGGGCGTAGTGAGCAGTTCTTC	CASRRAGGRSEQFF
TRBD1	.	TRBJ2-2	TRBV12-3/TRBV12-4	TGTGCCAGCAGTTCGCGACAGGGATCAAGAACCGGGGAGCTGTTTTTT	CASSSRQGSRTGELFF
.	many	TRBJ1-2	TRBV29-1	TGCAGCGTTGAACGGTATATGGGGGGCGGCTACACCTTC	CSVERYMGGGYTF
.	few	TRBJ2-5	TRBV5-1	TGCGCCAGCAGCCTGGCTGTGTATGATCAAGAGACCCAGTACTTC	CASSLAVYDQETQYF
.	.	TRBJ1-4	TRBV18	TGTGCCAGCTCGTATGGGACTAATGAAAAACTGTTTTTT	CASSYGTNEKLFF
TRBD2	many	TRBJ2-7	TRBV20-1	TGCAGTGCTAGAGATCTTTCTAGCGGGGTTTACGAGCAGTACTTC	CSARDLSSGVYEQYF
TRBD1	.	TRBJ2-7	TRBV19	TGTGCCAGTAGTATACGACAGGGCTTATCCTACGAGCAGTACTTC	CASSIRQGLSYEQYF
.	.	TRBJ1-1	TRBV2	TGTGCCAGCAGTGGGGAGGTCGGCACTGAAGCTTTCTTT	CASSGEVGTEAFF
TRBD2	few	TRBJ2-1	TRBV12-3/TRBV12-4	TGTGCCAGCAGAGGCCTTGGGACTAGCGGGAGAGCGGTTGTGGACAATGAGCAGTTCTTC	CASRGLGTSGRAVVDNEQFF
.	few	TRBJ2-1	TRBV27	TGTGCCAGCAGTTTGTGGCCAGAGTCCTACAATGAGCAGTTCTTC	CASSLWPESYNEQFF
.	few	TRBJ2-7	TRBV20-1	TGCAGTGCTAGGGTCCCAGGGGGGAGCTCCTACGAGCAGTACTTC	CSARVPGGSSYEQYF
.	.	TRBJ1-5	TRBV6-6	TGTGCCAGCAGTAGGGACACCCTCATGCATTTT	CASSRDTLMHF
.	.	TRBJ2-7	TRBV7-9	TGTGCCAGCAGCCACCGGGCCTTCCCCCACGAGCAGTACTTC	CASSHRAFPHEQYF
TRBD1	few	TRBJ1-2	TRBV6-1	TGTGCCAGCAGGGGAACTGGGACAGGGAGCAGTGGCTACACCTTC	CASRGTGTGSSGYTF
.	.	TRBJ1-1	TRBV28	TGTGCCAGCAGTTTATCCCTGGGGGGGAACACTGAAGCTTTCTTT	CASSLSLGGNTEAFF